This T cell receptor (beta chain) was retrieved from a study of blood T cell repertoires in COVID-19. Study as a whole: Acute and convalescent COVID-19 samples came from the United States, Italy and Spain. PBMCs, B-cell-depleted T cells, or T cells provided the cDNA or gDNA that made up the material.

With V trimmed by 7 bases and J by 3 bases, 9 bases remained unmatched. Germline assignment: CDR1 GTSNPN and CDR2 SVGIG (reference sequence). CDR3 length equals 14 residues. The participants were between roughly 18 and 89 years old and came from roughly 25 US areas. In the authors' workflow: Amplification with reference gene primers provided the estimates of nucleated cell counts. Produced via immunoSEQ multiplex PCR; TCRdb's table is partial and in-frame only. V and J calls and clone size are as listed in that table; D and trimming were resolved from the DNA. The repertoire holds 150,000 to 200,000 clones, with approximately 86% as singletons.

Sample: PBMCs or T cells enriched from blood (not recorded which). The clonotype originates from a woman in her sixties or seventies with acute COVID-19. The chain links TRBV30 to TRBJ2-1, with TRBD1 identical over 7 bases. CDR3 in amino acids: CAYHQQGSYNEQFF. The DNA of the CDR3 is TGTGCCTACCATCAACAGGGGAGCTACAATGAGCAGTTCTTC.